This entry is about one T cell receptor (beta chain). The repertoire was sequenced with immunoSEQ multiplex PCR; TCRdb's copy has only in-frame clones and lacks some. Here the sample spans 20,000 to 30,000 clones, around 90% being singletons. These data originate in a study of blood T cell repertoires in COVID-19. Study background: COVID-19 samples, acute and convalescent, were from the United States, Italy and Spain.

Germline values: CDR1 MNHEY, CDR2 SVGAGI. This CDR3 spans 13 amino acids. Trimming took off 6 bases at V and 7 bases at J, with 13 bases between the two ends. The sequence came from a human donor in a cohort sampled during active COVID-19. V and J are TRBV6-5 and TRBJ1-5; perhaps TRBD1 as D (6 bases). The specimen sequenced was peripheral blood. The CDR3 reads CASSQTGKQPQHF. For the CDR3, the DNA is TGTGCCAGCAGCCAAACAGGGAAGCAGCCCCAGCATTTT.